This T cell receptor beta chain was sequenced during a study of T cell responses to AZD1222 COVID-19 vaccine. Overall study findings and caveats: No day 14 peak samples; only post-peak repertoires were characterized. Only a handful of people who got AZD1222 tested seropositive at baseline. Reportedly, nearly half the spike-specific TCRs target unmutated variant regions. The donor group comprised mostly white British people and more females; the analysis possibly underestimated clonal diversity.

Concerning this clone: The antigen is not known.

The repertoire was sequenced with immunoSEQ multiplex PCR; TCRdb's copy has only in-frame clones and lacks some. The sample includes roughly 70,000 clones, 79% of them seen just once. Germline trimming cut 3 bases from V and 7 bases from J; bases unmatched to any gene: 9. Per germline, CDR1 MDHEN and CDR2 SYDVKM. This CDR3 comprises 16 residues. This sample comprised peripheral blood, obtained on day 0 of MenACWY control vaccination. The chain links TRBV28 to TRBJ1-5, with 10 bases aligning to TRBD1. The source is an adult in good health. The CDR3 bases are TGTGCCAGCAGTTTGGCGGGACAGGGGAGGACGCAGCCCCAGCATTTT. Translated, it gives CASSLAGQGRTQPQHF. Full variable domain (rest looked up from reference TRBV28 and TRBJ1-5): DVKVTQSSRYLVKRTGEKVFLECVQDMDHENMFWYRQDPGLGLRLIYFSYDVKMKEKGDIPEGYSVSREKKERFSLILESASTNQTSMYLCASSLAGQGRTQPQHFGDGTRLSIL.